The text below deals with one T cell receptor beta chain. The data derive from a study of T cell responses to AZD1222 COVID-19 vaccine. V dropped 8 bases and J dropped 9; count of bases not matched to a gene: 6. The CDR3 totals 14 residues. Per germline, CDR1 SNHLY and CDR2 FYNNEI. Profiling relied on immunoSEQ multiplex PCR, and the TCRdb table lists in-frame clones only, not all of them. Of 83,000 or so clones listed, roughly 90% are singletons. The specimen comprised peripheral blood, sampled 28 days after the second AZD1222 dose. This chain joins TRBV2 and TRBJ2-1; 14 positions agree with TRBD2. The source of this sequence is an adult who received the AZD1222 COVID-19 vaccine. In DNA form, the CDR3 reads TGTGCCAGCCAGACTAGCGGGAGGGCCGGTGAGCAGTTCTTC. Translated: CASQTSGRAGEQFF.